The clone carrying this TCR beta chain has more than one count but fewer than ten. This specimen comes from a study of OX40 agonist ivuxolimab in advanced cancers. As for the study in general: Ivuxolimab is a fully human IgG2 antibody that activates OX40 (CD134).

CDR1 MNHEY and CDR2 SMNVEV come from the germline V gene (reference sequence). The V end was cut by 5 bases, the J end by 8 bases, with 22 bases between. The length of the CDR3 is 16 residues. Assay used: immunoSEQ multiplex PCR; TCRdb lists only in-frame clones, some missing. The data hold 25,000 to 35,000 clones, with approximately 84% observed a single time. Sequencing used CD4+ or CD8+ T cells sorted from blood, obtained in a trial of the OX40 agonist ivuxolimab. This sequence joins TRBV27 and TRBJ2-1; TRBD2 is a possible D gene (5 bases). The receptor was isolated from an adult with an advanced solid tumor such as melanoma, head and neck, liver or kidney cancer. Here the CDR3 DNA reads TGTGCCAGCAGTCCACAACTAGGAGGCCCTATCTATGAGCAGTTCTTC. Amino acids: CASSPQLGGPIYEQFF.